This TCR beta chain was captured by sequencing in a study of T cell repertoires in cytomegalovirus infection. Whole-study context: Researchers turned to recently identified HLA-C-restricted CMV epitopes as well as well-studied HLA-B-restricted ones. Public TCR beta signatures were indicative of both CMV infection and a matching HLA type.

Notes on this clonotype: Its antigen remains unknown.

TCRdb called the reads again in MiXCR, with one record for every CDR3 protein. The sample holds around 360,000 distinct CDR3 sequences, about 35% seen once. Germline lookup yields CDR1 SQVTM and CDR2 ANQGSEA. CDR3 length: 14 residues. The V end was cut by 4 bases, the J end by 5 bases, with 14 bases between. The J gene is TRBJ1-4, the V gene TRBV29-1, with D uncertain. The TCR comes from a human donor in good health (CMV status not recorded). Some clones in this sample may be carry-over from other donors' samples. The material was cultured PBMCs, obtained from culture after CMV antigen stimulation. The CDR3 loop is CSVVAGQANEKLFF. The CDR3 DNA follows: TGCAGCGTTGTGGCCGGCCAGGCAAATGAAAAACTGTTTTTT.